This record covers a single TCR beta chain. This record comes from a study of OX40 agonist ivuxolimab in advanced cancers. Assay used: immunoSEQ multiplex PCR; TCRdb lists only in-frame clones, some missing. This sample has tens of thousands of clones; roughly 87% occur once, and the top ten carry over 8.5%. Autoimmune disease history or systemic immunosuppression excluded patients. The V and J ends lost 6 bases and 0 bases respectively, with 26 bases between them. The germline CDR1 and CDR2 sequences are MDHEN and SYDVKM. The CDR3 has 19 amino acids. Sample: CD4+ or CD8+ T cells sorted from blood, taken in a trial of the OX40 agonist ivuxolimab. The chain combines TRBV28 with TRBJ1-1; a possible D gene is TRBD1 (6 bases). The TCR was taken from an adult with an advanced solid tumor such as melanoma, head and neck, liver or kidney cancer. CDR3 DNA: TGTGCCAGCAGAATAACCCACCGCAGGGACATACTAATGAACACTGAAGCTTTCTTT. Residues: CASRITHRRDILMNTEAFF. Using reference TRBV28 and TRBJ1-1 for the parts outside the CDR3, the full variable domain is DVKVTQSSRYLVKRTGEKVFLECVQDMDHENMFWYRQDPGLGLRLIYFSYDVKMKEKGDIPEGYSVSREKKERFSLILESASTNQTSMYLCASRITHRRDILMNTEAFFGQGTRLTVV.